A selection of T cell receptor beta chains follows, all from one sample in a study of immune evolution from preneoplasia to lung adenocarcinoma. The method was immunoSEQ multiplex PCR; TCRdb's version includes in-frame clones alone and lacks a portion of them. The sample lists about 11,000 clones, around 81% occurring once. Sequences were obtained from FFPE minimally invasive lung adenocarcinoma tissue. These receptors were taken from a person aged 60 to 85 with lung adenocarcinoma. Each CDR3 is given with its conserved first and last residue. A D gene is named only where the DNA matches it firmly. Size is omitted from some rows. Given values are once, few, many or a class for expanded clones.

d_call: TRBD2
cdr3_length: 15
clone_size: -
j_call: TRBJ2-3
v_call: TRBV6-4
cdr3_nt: TGTGCCAGCAGTTTAGCGGGCGGAAGCACAGATACGCAGTATTTT
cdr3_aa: CASSLAGGSTDTQYF

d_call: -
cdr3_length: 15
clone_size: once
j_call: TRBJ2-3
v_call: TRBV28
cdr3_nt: TGTGCCAGCAGTTTAGACATTCCGCGCACAGATACGCAGTATTTT
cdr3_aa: CASSLDIPRTDTQYF

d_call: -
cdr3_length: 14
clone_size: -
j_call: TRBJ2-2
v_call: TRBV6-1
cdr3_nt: TGTGCCAGCAGTCCCATTGGGGGCACCGGGGAGCTGTTTTTT
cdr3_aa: CASSPIGGTGELFF

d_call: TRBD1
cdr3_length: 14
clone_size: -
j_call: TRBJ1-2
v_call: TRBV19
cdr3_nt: TGTGCCAGTAAGAAATCGGACAGGGGGTATGGCTACACCTTC
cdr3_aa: CASKKSDRGYGYTF

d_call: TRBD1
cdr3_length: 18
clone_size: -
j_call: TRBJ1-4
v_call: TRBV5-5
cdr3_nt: TGTGCCAGCAGCTTTAACCGGGACAGGGGCTTGGCTAATGAAAAACTGTTTTTT
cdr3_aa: CASSFNRDRGLANEKLFF

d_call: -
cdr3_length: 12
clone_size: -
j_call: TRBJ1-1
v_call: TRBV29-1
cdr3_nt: TGCAGCGTGGTCTCAGGAAGCACTGAAGCTTTCTTT
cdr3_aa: CSVVSGSTEAFF

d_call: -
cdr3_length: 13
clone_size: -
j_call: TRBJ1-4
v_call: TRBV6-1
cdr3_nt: TGTGCCAGCACCAGCCTCAGGGGAGAAAAACTGTTTTTT
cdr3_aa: CASTSLRGEKLFF

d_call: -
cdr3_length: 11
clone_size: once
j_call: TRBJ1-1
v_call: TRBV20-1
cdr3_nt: TGCAGTGCTAGAGATCGGGAGAGACCTTTCTTT
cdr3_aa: CSARDRERPFF

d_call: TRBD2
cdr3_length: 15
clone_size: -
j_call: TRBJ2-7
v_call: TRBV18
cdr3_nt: TGTGCCAGCTCACCACCGTGGGAGGGAAGTGTGCGGCAGTACTTC
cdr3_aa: CASSPPWEGSVRQYF

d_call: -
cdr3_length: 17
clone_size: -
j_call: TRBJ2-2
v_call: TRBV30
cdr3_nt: TGTGCCTGGACGTTCCCTTTTGCAGGGGGGGCCATTGGGGAGCTGTTTTTT
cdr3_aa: CAWTFPFAGGAIGELFF

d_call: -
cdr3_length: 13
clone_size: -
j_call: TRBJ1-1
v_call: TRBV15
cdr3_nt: TGTGCCACCAGCAGAGGAGGCCAGGGCGAAGCTTTCTTT
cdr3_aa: CATSRGGQGEAFF

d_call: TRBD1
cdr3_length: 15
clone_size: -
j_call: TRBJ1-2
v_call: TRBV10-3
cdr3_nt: TGTGCCATCAGTGAGCCTAGACAGGGCCTGAGTGGCTACACCTTC
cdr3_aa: CAISEPRQGLSGYTF

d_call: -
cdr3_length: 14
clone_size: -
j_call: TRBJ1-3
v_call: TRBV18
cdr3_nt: TGTGCCAGCTCATCGGGGGGCACTGGAAACACCATATATTTT
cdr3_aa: CASSSGGTGNTIYF

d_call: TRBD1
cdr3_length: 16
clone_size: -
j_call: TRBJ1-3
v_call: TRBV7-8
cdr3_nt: TGTGCCAGCAGCTTAGCACAGGGGGCGCGGGGAAACACCATATATTTT
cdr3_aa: CASSLAQGARGNTIYF

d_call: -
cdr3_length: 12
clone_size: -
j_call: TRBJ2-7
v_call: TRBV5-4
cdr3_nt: TGTGCCAGCAGCTTGACGGGGTACGAGCAGTACTTC
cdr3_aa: CASSLTGYEQYF

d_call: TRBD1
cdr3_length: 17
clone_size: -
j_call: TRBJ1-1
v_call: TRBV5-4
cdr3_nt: TGTGCCAGCAGCTGGGGGACAGGGTTGTTTAAAGGCACTGAAGCTTTCTTT
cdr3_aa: CASSWGTGLFKGTEAFF

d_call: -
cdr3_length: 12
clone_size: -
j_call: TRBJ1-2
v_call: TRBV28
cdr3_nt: TGTGCCAGCACTACCGCGAACTATGGCTACACCTTC
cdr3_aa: CASTTANYGYTF

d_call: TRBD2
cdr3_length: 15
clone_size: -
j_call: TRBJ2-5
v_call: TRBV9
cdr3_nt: TGTGCCAGCAGCGTAGTAGCGGGGGGGCAAGAGACCCAGTACTTC
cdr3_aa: CASSVVAGGQETQYF

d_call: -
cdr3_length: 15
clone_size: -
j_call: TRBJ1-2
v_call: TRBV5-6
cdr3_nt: TGTGCCAGCAGCTTGCCGACCGACGCTATCTATGGCTACACCTTC
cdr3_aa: CASSLPTDAIYGYTF

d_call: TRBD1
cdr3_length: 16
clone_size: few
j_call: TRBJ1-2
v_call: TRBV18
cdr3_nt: TGTGCCAGCTCACCCCGACAGGGGGCTAAACAGGGTGGCTACACCTTC
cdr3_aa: CASSPRQGAKQGGYTF

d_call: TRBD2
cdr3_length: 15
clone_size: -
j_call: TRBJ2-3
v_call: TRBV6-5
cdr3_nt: TGTGCCAGCAGTCCTCGGGCGGGAGGTACAGATACGCAGTATTTT
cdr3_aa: CASSPRAGGTDTQYF

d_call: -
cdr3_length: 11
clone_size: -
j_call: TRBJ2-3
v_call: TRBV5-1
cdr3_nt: TGCGCCAGCAGCCTTACAGATACGCAGTATTTT
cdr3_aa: CASSLTDTQYF

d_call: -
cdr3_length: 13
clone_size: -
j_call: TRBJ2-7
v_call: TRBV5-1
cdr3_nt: TGCGCCAGCAGCGGCGACAACTCCTACGAGCAGTACTTC
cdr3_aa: CASSGDNSYEQYF

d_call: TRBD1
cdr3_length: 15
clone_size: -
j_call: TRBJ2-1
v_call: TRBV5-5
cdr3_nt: TGTGCCAGCAGCCGGGACAGGGGCTCCTACAATGAGCAGTTCTTC
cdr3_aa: CASSRDRGSYNEQFF

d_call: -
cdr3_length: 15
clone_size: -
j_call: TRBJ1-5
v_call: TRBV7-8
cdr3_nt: TGTGCCAGCAGCTTGGCCCGCTGGGGCAATCAGCCCCAGCATTTT
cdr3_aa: CASSLARWGNQPQHF

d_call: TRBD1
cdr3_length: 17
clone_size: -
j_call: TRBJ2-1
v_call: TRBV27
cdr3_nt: TGTGCCAGCATGCCTCGACCGTGGGACAGGGCGACCCATGAGCAGTTCTTC
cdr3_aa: CASMPRPWDRATHEQFF

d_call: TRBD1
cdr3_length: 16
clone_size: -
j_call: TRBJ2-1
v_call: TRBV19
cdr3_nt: TGTGCCAGTACCCCAGCCGGGACAGGGGCCTACAATGAGCAGTTCTTC
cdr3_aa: CASTPAGTGAYNEQFF

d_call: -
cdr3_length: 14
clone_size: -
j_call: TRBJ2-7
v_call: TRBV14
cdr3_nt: TGTGCCAGCAGTTGGGGGGGCAGCTCCTACGAGCAGTACTTC
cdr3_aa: CASSWGGSSYEQYF

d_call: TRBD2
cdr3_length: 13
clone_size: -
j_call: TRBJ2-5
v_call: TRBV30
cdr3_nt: TGTGCCTGCCCGGGACTAGCCGAAGAGACCCAGTACTTC
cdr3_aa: CACPGLAEETQYF

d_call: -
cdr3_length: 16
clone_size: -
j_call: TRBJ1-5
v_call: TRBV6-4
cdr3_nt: TGTGCCAGCAGTGACGGGCACGAATCCGGCAATCAGCCCCAGCATTTT
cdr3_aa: CASSDGHESGNQPQHF

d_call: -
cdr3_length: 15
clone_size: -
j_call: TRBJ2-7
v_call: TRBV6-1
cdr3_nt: TGTGCCAGCAGTGAAGAGGGCCCCAGTTCCTACGAGCAGTACTTC
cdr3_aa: CASSEEGPSSYEQYF

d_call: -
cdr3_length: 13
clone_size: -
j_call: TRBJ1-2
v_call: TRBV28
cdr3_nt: TGTGCCAGCAGTTTGGGCAGGAACTATGGCTACACCTTC
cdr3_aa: CASSLGRNYGYTF

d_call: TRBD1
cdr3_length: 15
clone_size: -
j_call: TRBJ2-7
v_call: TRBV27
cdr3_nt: TGTGCCAGCACCTCATTCGACAGGGGAACCTACGAGCAGTACTTC
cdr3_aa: CASTSFDRGTYEQYF

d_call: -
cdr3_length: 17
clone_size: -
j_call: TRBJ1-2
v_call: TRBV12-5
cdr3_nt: TGTGCTAGTGGTTTTGTACTCAGTGGGGTGGTTGACTATGGCTACACCTTC
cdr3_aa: CASGFVLSGVVDYGYTF

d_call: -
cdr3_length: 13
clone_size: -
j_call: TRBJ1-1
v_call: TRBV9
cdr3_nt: TGTGCCAGCAGCCCAGGACCTAACACTGAAGCTTTCTTT
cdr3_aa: CASSPGPNTEAFF

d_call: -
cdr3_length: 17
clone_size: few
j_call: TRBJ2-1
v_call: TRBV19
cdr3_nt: TGTGCCAGTAGTCTCCCGAGAGAGCGCGGCACCTACAATGAGCAGTTCTTC
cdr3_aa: CASSLPRERGTYNEQFF

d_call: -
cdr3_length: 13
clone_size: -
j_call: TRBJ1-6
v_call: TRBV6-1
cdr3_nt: TGTGCCAGCAGTGAAGCCTCGAATTCACCCCTCCACTTT
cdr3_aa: CASSEASNSPLHF

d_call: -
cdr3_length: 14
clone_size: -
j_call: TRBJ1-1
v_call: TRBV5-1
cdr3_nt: TGCGCCAGCAGCTTGGATCCGGGATTGGCTGAAGCTTTCTTT
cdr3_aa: CASSLDPGLAEAFF

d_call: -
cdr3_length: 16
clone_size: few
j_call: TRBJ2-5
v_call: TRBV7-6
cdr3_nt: TGTGCCAGCAGCTTAGGCCAGGGGGGGTTCCAAGAGACCCAGTACTTC
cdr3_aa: CASSLGQGGFQETQYF

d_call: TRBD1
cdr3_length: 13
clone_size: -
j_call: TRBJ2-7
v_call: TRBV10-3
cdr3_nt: TGTGCCATCATGGGACAGGGCCTCCACGAGCAGTACTTC
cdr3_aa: CAIMGQGLHEQYF

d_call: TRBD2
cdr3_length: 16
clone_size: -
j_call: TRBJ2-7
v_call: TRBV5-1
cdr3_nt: TGCGCCAGCAGCTTGGGGTTAGCGGGAGGGCCGCGGGAGCAGTACTTC
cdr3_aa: CASSLGLAGGPREQYF

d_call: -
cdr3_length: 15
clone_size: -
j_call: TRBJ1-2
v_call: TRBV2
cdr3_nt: TGTGCCAGCATTGGCGGACTGACTACTAACTATGGCTACACCTTC
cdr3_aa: CASIGGLTTNYGYTF

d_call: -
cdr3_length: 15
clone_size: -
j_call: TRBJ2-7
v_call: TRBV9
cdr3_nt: TGTGCCAGCAGTCCTAACCCGGGACAAACCTACGAGCAGTACTTC
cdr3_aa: CASSPNPGQTYEQYF

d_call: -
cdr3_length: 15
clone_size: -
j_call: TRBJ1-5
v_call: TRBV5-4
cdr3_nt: TGTGCCAGCAGCTCAGGGCCCACACTCAATCAGCCCCAGCATTTT
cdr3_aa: CASSSGPTLNQPQHF

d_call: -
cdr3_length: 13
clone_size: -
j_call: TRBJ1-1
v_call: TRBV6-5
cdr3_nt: TGTGCCAGCATACCCGGGGAGGGCACTGAAGCTTTCTTT
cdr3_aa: CASIPGEGTEAFF

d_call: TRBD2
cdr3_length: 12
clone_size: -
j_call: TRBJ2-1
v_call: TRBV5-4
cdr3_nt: TGTGCCAGCCCCTCGGGAGGGGATGAGCAGTTCTTC
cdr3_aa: CASPSGGDEQFF

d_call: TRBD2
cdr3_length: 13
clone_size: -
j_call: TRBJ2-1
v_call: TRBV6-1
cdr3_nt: TGTGCCAGCAGTGAAGTGGTTAGCGGGAGGCTGTTCTTC
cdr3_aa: CASSEVVSGRLFF

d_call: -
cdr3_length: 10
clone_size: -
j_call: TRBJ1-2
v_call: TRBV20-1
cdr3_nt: TGCAGTGCTAATCTCGGAGGCTACACCTTC
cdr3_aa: CSANLGGYTF

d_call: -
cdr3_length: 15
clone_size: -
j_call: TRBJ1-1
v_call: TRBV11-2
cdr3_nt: TGTGCCAGCAGCTTACACCCAGGGCCGAACACTGAAGCTTTCTTT
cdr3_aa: CASSLHPGPNTEAFF

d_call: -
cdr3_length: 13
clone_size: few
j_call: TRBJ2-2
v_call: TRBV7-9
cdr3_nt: TGTGCCACAAGGGTTAAGGGTTCCGGGGAGCTGTTTTTT
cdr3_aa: CATRVKGSGELFF

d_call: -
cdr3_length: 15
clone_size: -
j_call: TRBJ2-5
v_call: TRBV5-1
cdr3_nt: TGCGCCAGCAGCCCCGGTAGGGGGGCCCAAGAGACCCAGTACTTC
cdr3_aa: CASSPGRGAQETQYF